The next 26 T cell receptor beta chains were all read from a single sample in a study of T cells after yellow fever vaccination. TCRdb independently ran MiXCR on the 5' RACE reads; one entry per CDR3 protein. The table has 250,000 to 350,000 distinct CDR3 sequences, approximately 4% seen once; the top ten hold just under 20%. This specimen was PBMCs, taken 15 days after the yellow fever booster vaccination. The receptor source for this set is a man between 18 and 35 years old who received the YFV17D yellow fever vaccine.

In its sample, this clonotype was seen many times. The chain carries TRBV20-1 and TRBJ2-7; weak D call: TRBD2 (5 bases). V was cut by 0 bases and J by 3 bases, with 9 bases left in between. The CDR3 is made up of 13 amino acids. Germline lookup yields CDR1 DFQATT and CDR2 SNEGSKA (reference sequence). DNA for the CDR3: TGCAGTGCTAGAGAACGGAGGAACTACGAGCAGTACGTC. Translating it yields CSARERRNYEQYV.

This clonotype was seen repeatedly, ten times or more. This chain connects TRBV6-1 to TRBJ2-2; D is unresolved. Germline V gives CDR1 MNHNS, CDR2 SASEGT. This CDR3 contains 13 residues. V was clipped by 1 base and J by 2 bases, with 2 bases between them. CDR3 bases: TGTGCCAGCAGTGAAGTTAACACCGGGGAGCTGTTTTTT. This gives the protein CASSEVNTGELFF.

This clonotype was seen a handful of times. The chain employs TRBV19 and TRBJ2-5; D remains unclear. Germline CDR1 reads LNHDA; CDR2 reads SQIVND (reference sequence). This CDR3 has 14 residues. The germline V and J ends were trimmed by 0 bases and 5 bases, with 10 bases remaining between them. The CDR3 region is CASSIDWGRETQYF. The CDR3 nucleotides are TGTGCCAGTAGTATAGACTGGGGTCGGGAGACCCAGTACTTC.

This chain links TRBV6-1 with TRBJ1-1; D unresolved. The germline V gene has CDR1 MNHNS and CDR2 SASEGT. The CDR3 consists of 14 residues. The V gene lost 8 bases and the J gene lost 1 base, with 14 bases spanning the gap. The CDR3 DNA reads TGTGCCAGCTGGTATGGACGGGAGAACACTGAAGCTTTCTTT. As protein: CASWYGRENTEAFF.

This clonotype showed up many times. The chain employs TRBV10-2 and TRBJ2-7; 10 nucleotides match TRBD1. V was pared by 8 bases and J by 2 bases, with 12 bases of the junction left unmatched. The CDR3 runs to 16 residues. CDR1 is WSHSY, CDR2 SAAADI, per germline. CDR3 loop: CASVPGQGRKAYEQYF. CDR3 DNA: TGCGCCAGCGTCCCGGGACAGGGGCGTAAGGCCTACGAGCAGTACTTC.

The V gene is TRBV14, the J gene TRBJ1-2; D remains ambiguous. The CDR3 length is 15 residues. Germline V gives CDR1 SGHDN, CDR2 FVKESK. V was shortened by 1 base and J by 0 bases, with 9 bases between the two germline ends. The CDR3 is CASSQAATTNYGYTF. For the CDR3, the DNA is TGTGCCAGCAGCCAAGCGGCCACAACTAACTATGGCTACACCTTC.

Ten or more counts support this clonotype. The genes are TRBV12-3 or TRBV12-4 and TRBJ2-2; no clear D gene. The CDR3 has 14 amino acids. V shed 2 bases and J shed 3 bases, with 7 bases lying between them. CDR3 coding DNA: TGTGCCAGCAGTTTAAAGGGTTACACCGGGGAGCTGTTTTTT. As protein: CASSLKGYTGELFF.

Comments on this clonotype: A much larger clone lies a single base off, so this may be a read error. The chain recombines TRBV12-3 or TRBV12-4 with TRBJ1-4, with D maybe TRBD1 (5 bases). This CDR3 has 14 residues. V lost 2 bases, J lost 3 bases, and 7 bases lay in between. The CDR3 region is CASSLWGANEKLFF. CDR3 DNA: TGTGCCAGCAGTTTATGGGGGGCTAATGAAAAACTGTTTTTT.

This chain joins TRBV28 and TRBJ2-1; 13 nucleotides agree with TRBD2. Germline CDR1 is MDHEN and CDR2 is SYDVKM. CDR3 length: 17 amino acids. After removal of 3 bases from V and 0 bases from J, the junction contained 2 bases not matched to a gene. In DNA, the CDR3 is TGTGCCAGCAGTTTCTGGACTAGCGGGAGCTCCTACAATGAGCAGTTCTTC. Translating gives CASSFWTSGSSYNEQFF.

There are a few counts of this clonotype. The V gene is TRBV6-5, the J gene TRBJ1-5; the D is unclear. Trimming took 6 bases from V and 1 from J, leaving 10 bases between them. This CDR3 comprises 14 residues. The germline V gene encodes CDR1 MNHEY and CDR2 SVGAGI. The CDR3 loop reads CASSLGMSNQPQHF. The DNA for the CDR3 is TGTGCCAGCAGCTTGGGGATGAGCAATCAGCCCCAGCATTTT.

Ten or more counts support this clonotype. This chain joins TRBV29-1 and TRBJ2-2; D is undetermined. Per the germline V gene, CDR1 is SQVTM and CDR2 is ANQGSEA. The ends were cut back, 4 bases at V and 0 bases at J, with 9 bases in the middle. The CDR3 is 14 residues long. The CDR3, as DNA: TGCAGCGTTGCTAACCCCGCGAACACCGGGGAGCTGTTTTTT. Residues: CSVANPANTGELFF.

V is TRBV12-3 or TRBV12-4 and J is TRBJ1-6, with D uncertain. With 8 bases removed from V and 0 bases from J, the gap between germline ends came to 17 bases. The CDR3 covers 17 residues. CDR3 nucleotides: TGTGCCAGCCTAACCTCAACGGGGAGCTCCTATAATTCACCCCTCCACTTT. This gives the protein CASLTSTGSSYNSPLHF.

Many counts were recorded for this clonotype. This CDR3 is CASTRTGDQPQHF. CDR3 sequence (DNA): TGTGCCAGCACTCGGACAGGCGATCAGCCCCAGCATTTT. This sequence joins TRBV12-3 or TRBV12-4 and TRBJ1-5; 7 nucleotides align to TRBD1. V trimming: 7 bases; J trimming: 5 bases; junction bases outside the gene matches: 5. This CDR3 comprises 13 residues.

This clonotype has just a few counts. The rearrangement joins TRBV29-1 to TRBJ1-6, with a possible D match to TRBD1 (6 bases). CDR1 SQVTM and CDR2 ANQGSEA come from the germline V gene. V gave up 0 bases and J gave up 10 bases, with 13 bases separating them. This CDR3 is built from 14 residues. In DNA form, the CDR3 reads TGCAGCGTTGAAGATCCCGCAGGGGTATCACCCCTCCACTTT. Translated: CSVEDPAGVSPLHF.

V and J are TRBV27 and TRBJ2-7, with 10 bases that match TRBD2. The CDR3 length is 15 residues. Unmatched junction bases numbered 5, after V lost 2 bases and J lost 4 bases. Germline CDR1 and CDR2: MNHEY and SMNVEV (reference sequence). The CDR3 loop reads CASSLIAGGQYEQYV. The CDR3 DNA sequence: TGTGCCAGCAGTTTAATAGCGGGGGGTCAATACGAGCAGTACGTC.

This clonotype was seen at least ten times. The V and J genes are TRBV11-2 and TRBJ1-1; TRBD1 agrees at 7 bases. This CDR3 is built from 14 residues. Germline V CDR1 and CDR2: SGHAT, FQNNGV. V lost 4 bases to trimming and J lost 4 bases; unmatched junction nucleotides: 6. CDR3 sequence reads: CASSSQGSSTEAFF. Here the CDR3 DNA reads TGTGCCAGCAGCTCACAGGGGTCGTCCACTGAAGCTTTCTTT.

This clonotype was detected many times. This rearrangement joins TRBV3-1 to TRBJ1-6, with 7 bases fitting TRBD1. Trimming removed 5 bases from V and 10 bases from J; junction bases left unmatched: 8. Germline CDR1 reads LGHDT; CDR2 reads YNNKEL (reference sequence). This CDR3 region has 14 residues. CDR3 in amino acids: CASSARDSRSPLHF. The CDR3 nucleotides are TGTGCCAGCAGCGCCCGGGACAGCAGGTCACCCCTCCACTTT.

This clonotype was seen ten or more times. The chain is built from TRBV6-5 and TRBJ1-2, with 10 bases aligning to TRBD1. CDR1 and CDR2 from the germline V gene are MNHEY and SVGAGI. Losses at the gene ends were 6 bases for V and 12 bases for J; bases not matched to a gene: 7. This CDR3 is 12 amino acids long. The CDR3 loop reads CASRDRGLHDTF. The CDR3 region has the DNA TGTGCCAGCAGAGACAGGGGGCTTCACGACACCTTC.

The chain couples TRBV7-8 to TRBJ1-5; D is uncertain. The CDR3 runs to 14 residues. With 1 base removed from V and 7 bases from J, the gap between germline ends came to 11 bases. The V gene's germline CDR1 is SGHVS and CDR2 FQNEAQ. Written as DNA, the CDR3 is TGTGCCAGCAGCTTAGTGTACGGAGGGCAGCCCCAGCATTTT. Translating it yields CASSLVYGGQPQHF.

This clonotype has ten or more counts. The chain's CDR3 is CASSFGGRGHGDGYTF. CDR3 in DNA: TGTGCCAGCAGCTTTGGCGGCAGGGGGCATGGGGATGGCTACACCTTC. V is TRBV7-2 and J is TRBJ1-2; TRBD1 matches at 8 bases. The CDR3 has 16 amino acids. Germline V lookup: CDR1 SGHTA, CDR2 FQGNSA. V shed 3 bases, J shed 6 bases, and the junction held 12 bases outside the gene matches.

This clonotype was seen more than once but under ten times. The chain combines TRBV20-1 with TRBJ1-5; D may be TRBD1 (5 bases). This CDR3 is 12 amino acids long. V shed 6 bases and J shed 4 bases, with 10 bases lying between them. CDR1 DFQATT and CDR2 SNEGSKA come from the germline V gene (reference sequence). The chain's CDR3 is CSADSRNQPQHF. The CDR3, as DNA: TGCAGTGCCGACAGCAGGAATCAGCCCCAGCATTTT.

V gene TRBV11-3 combines with J gene TRBJ2-1; 8 bases match TRBD1. Germline values: CDR1 SGHNT, CDR2 YENEEA. J lost 10 bases, V lost 5 bases, and 7 bases had no gene match. The CDR3 spans 13 residues. For the CDR3, the DNA is TGTGCCAGCAGCGTGGGACAGGTAAACGAGCAGTTCTTC. It is translated as CASSVGQVNEQFF.

This clonotype was seen only a few times. V and J are TRBV11-2 and TRBJ2-1; D is ambiguous. Germline loops: CDR1 SGHAT, CDR2 FQNNGV. There are 15 residues in the CDR3. V was cut by 0 bases and J by 0 bases, with 6 bases left in between. In DNA form, the CDR3 reads TGTGCCAGCAGCTTAGAGTTCAGCTCCTACAATGAGCAGTTCTTC. Protein sequence: CASSLEFSSYNEQFF. The full variable domain, rest sourced from reference TRBV11-2 and TRBJ2-1, is EAGVAQSPRYKIIEKRQSVAFWCNPISGHATLYWYQQILGQGPKLLIQFQNNGVVDDSQLPKDRFSAERLKGVDSTLKIQPAKLEDSAVYLCASSLEFSSYNEQFFGPGTRLTVL.

This clonotype was recorded many times. The chain employs TRBV7-2 and TRBJ2-3, with a possible D match to TRBD2 (5 bases). Trimming stripped 1 base from V and 0 bases from J, with 11 bases between. Germline values: CDR1 SGHTA, CDR2 FQGNSA. This CDR3 spans 16 amino acids. In nucleotides, the CDR3 is TGTGCCAGCAGCTTAGTTTCCGGGATTAGCACAGATACGCAGTATTTT. This translates into CASSLVSGISTDTQYF.

The chain recombines TRBV5-1 with TRBJ2-5, with 10 bases aligning to TRBD2. Trimming took 1 base from V and 1 from J; bases not matched to a gene: 4. Germline V gives CDR1 SGHRS, CDR2 YFSETQ. The CDR3 consists of 16 residues. Here the CDR3 reads CASSLYSGGPQETQYF. CDR3 nucleotide sequence: TGCGCCAGCAGCTTGTATAGCGGGGGGCCCCAAGAGACCCAGTACTTC.

This clonotype was observed at least ten times. The chain is built from TRBV10-3 and TRBJ1-2, with D unresolved. V lost 4 bases and J 2 bases, leaving 11 bases between the germline ends. Germline V CDR1 and CDR2: ENHRY, SYGVKD. This CDR3 has 14 amino acids. The CDR3 region is CAISGAGWNYGYTF. CDR3 in DNA: TGTGCCATCAGTGGGGCCGGTTGGAACTATGGCTACACCTTC.